A selection of T cell receptor beta chains follows, all from one sample in a study of blood T cell repertoires in COVID-19. Produced via immunoSEQ multiplex PCR; TCRdb's table is partial and in-frame only. The sample lists approximately 150,000 clones, about 81% seen once, with 11% in the top ten. Sequenced sample: peripheral blood. These receptors all come from a human donor in a cohort sampled during active COVID-19. Both conserved end residues are part of each CDR3. D genes are given only for firm matches. Size values are once, few and many counts, or a class for expanded clones, and some rows have none.

CDR3aa | CDR3nt | v_gene | abundance | d_gene | j_gene
CASSEEYGNEQFF | TGTGCCAGCAGCGAGGAGTATGGCAATGAGCAGTTCTTC | TRBV9 | once | - | TRBJ2-1
CASRQRLSSGIYNEQFF | TGTGCCAGCAGACAAAGACTGTCTAGCGGGATATACAATGAGCAGTTCTTC | TRBV7-9 | - | TRBD2 | TRBJ2-1
CASSFQVRNTEAFF | TGTGCCAGCAGCTTCCAGGTACGCAACACTGAAGCTTTCTTT | TRBV7-9 | once | - | TRBJ1-1
CASSFNRVGNEQFF | TGCGCCAGCAGCTTTAACAGGGTGGGGAATGAGCAGTTCTTC | TRBV5-1 | - | - | TRBJ2-1
CASSLTRTGRALNEKLFF | TGTGCCAGCAGCTTAACCCGGACAGGGAGGGCCCTTAATGAAAAACTGTTTTTT | TRBV7-8 | once | TRBD1 | TRBJ1-4
CASSLSPQYEQYF | TGTGCCAGCAGTTTATCGCCACAGTACGAGCAGTACTTC | TRBV27 | - | - | TRBJ2-7
CASSRGMGPTGLKGLFF | TGTGCCAGTAGTCGGGGGATGGGGCCCACAGGCTTGAAAGGACTGTTTTTT | TRBV19 | - | - | TRBJ1-4
CASSQDWTGAAQYF | TGCGCCAGCAGCCAAGACTGGACAGGGGCGGCCCAGTACTTC | TRBV4-3 | - | TRBD1 | TRBJ2-5
CASSPVAGGRNEQFF | TGTGCCAGCTCACCAGTAGCGGGGGGCCGCAATGAGCAGTTCTTC | TRBV18 | - | TRBD2 | TRBJ2-1
CASSQDRQGAQNTEAFF | TGCGCCAGCAGCCAAGATAGACAGGGGGCTCAGAACACTGAAGCTTTCTTT | TRBV4-1 | - | TRBD1 | TRBJ1-1
CASSSGTNMNTEAFF | TGTGCCAGCAGTTCAGGGACAAACATGAACACTGAAGCTTTCTTT | TRBV27 | - | - | TRBJ1-1
CASSLTGGDTEAFF | TGTGCCAGCAGCCTGACAGGTGGGGACACTGAAGCTTTCTTT | TRBV5-4 | - | - | TRBJ1-1
CATSRVSTNLPPNTQYF | TGTGCCACCAGCAGAGTTTCGACAAATCTTCCTCCAAATACGCAGTATTTT | TRBV15 | once | - | TRBJ2-3
CASSQINSNYGYTF | TGTGCCAGCAGCCAGATCAACAGCAACTATGGCTACACCTTC | TRBV3-1/TRBV3-2 | - | - | TRBJ1-2
CASSSSGAPSSYEQYF | TGTGCCAGTAGTTCTAGCGGGGCCCCAAGCTCCTACGAGCAGTACTTC | TRBV19 | - | TRBD2 | TRBJ2-7
CASTKQGYQETQYF | TGTGCCAGCACCAAACAGGGGTACCAAGAGACCCAGTACTTC | TRBV7-9 | - | TRBD1 | TRBJ2-5
CSAGQSNTEAFF | TGCAGCGCCGGACAGTCTAACACTGAAGCTTTCTTT | TRBV29-1 | - | - | TRBJ1-1
CASSSQGLRTGELFF | TGTGCCAGCAGCTCACAGGGTTTACGCACCGGGGAGCTGTTTTTT | TRBV7-3 | few | - | TRBJ2-2
CASSYSRDSPQGVQPQHF | TGTGCCAGCAGTTACTCGAGAGACAGCCCCCAAGGGGTTCAGCCCCAGCATTTT | TRBV6-2/TRBV6-3 | - | - | TRBJ1-5
CASSPTPTGELFF | TGTGCCAGCAGCCCGACACCCACCGGGGAGCTGTTTTTT | TRBV7-9 | - | - | TRBJ2-2
CASTVVPGGGYGYTF | TGTGCCAGCACAGTGGTTCCAGGGGGCGGCTATGGCTACACCTTC | TRBV2 | - | TRBD1 | TRBJ1-2
CSVQLRRAGEQYF | TGCAGCGTTCAACTGCGGAGGGCGGGGGAGCAGTACTTC | TRBV29-1 | once | - | TRBJ2-7
CASSFSGQGKGEQYF | TGTGCCAGCAGCTTTTCTGGACAGGGTAAGGGCGAGCAGTACTTC | TRBV7-9 | - | TRBD1 | TRBJ2-7
CAWTLGTVGETQYF | TGTGCCTGGACCCTCGGGACAGTAGGAGAGACCCAGTACTTC | TRBV30 | - | TRBD1 | TRBJ2-5
CASSHLGSMSEKLFF | TGTGCCAGCAGCCACTTAGGGAGCATGTCTGAAAAACTGTTTTTT | TRBV13 | - | - | TRBJ1-4
CASSWTSGGPSYEQYF | TGTGCCAGCAGCTGGACTAGCGGGGGGCCCTCCTACGAGCAGTACTTC | TRBV5-4 | - | TRBD2 | TRBJ2-7
CASSLVGARELFF | TGCGCCAGCAGCTTGGTGGGGGCCAGGGAGCTGTTTTTT | TRBV5-1 | once | - | TRBJ2-2
CASGENSRWQYF | TGTGCCAGCGGGGAGAACTCCCGTTGGCAGTATTTT | TRBV2 | - | - | TRBJ2-3
CASSWKPGQVASGANVLTF | TGTGCCAGCAGTTGGAAACCGGGACAAGTAGCGTCTGGGGCCAACGTCCTGACTTTC | TRBV6-2/TRBV6-3 | once | - | TRBJ2-6
CASSLEGWGGGTDTQYF | TGTGCCAGCAGTTTAGAGGGGTGGGGCGGGGGCACAGATACGCAGTATTTT | TRBV27 | - | - | TRBJ2-3
CASSQDKTDSQETQYF | TGTGCCAGCAGCCAGGATAAGACAGACTCACAAGAGACCCAGTACTTC | TRBV14 | - | - | TRBJ2-5
CASSSPGQGYDTQYF | TGTGCCAGCAGTTCACCGGGACAGGGTTATGATACGCAGTATTTT | TRBV27 | - | TRBD1 | TRBJ2-3
CAIEGAEINNEQYF | TGTGCAATCGAAGGGGCGGAGATTAACAACGAGCAGTACTTC | TRBV9 | - | - | TRBJ2-7
CASSITVLNQPQHF | TGTGCCAGTAGTATTACGGTGCTAAATCAGCCCCAGCATTTT | TRBV19 | - | - | TRBJ1-5
CASNLKGAGANVLTF | TGTGCCAGCAACCTAAAAGGGGCTGGGGCCAACGTCCTGACTTTC | TRBV6-5 | - | - | TRBJ2-6
CASSLESSGGYTF | TGTGCCAGCAGCTTAGAGTCATCGGGTGGCTACACCTTC | TRBV11-2 | - | - | TRBJ1-2
CASSPRQGSHEQYF | TGTGCCAGCAGCCCGAGACAGGGTTCCCACGAGCAGTACTTC | TRBV21-1 | - | - | TRBJ2-7
CASRTDRRNTEAFF | TGTGCCAGCAGGACGGACAGGAGGAACACTGAAGCTTTCTTT | TRBV2 | - | TRBD1 | TRBJ1-1
CASSPRDRITGELFF | TGTGCCAGTAGTCCCCGGGACAGAATTACCGGGGAGCTGTTTTTT | TRBV19 | - | TRBD1 | TRBJ2-2
CASSLRGVDTQYF | TGTGCCAGCAGCTTACGGGGGGTAGATACGCAGTATTTT | TRBV7-2 | - | TRBD2 | TRBJ2-3
CASSEARGTEQYF | TGTGCCAGCAGTGAAGCGAGGGGGACCGAGCAGTACTTC | TRBV6-1 | few | - | TRBJ2-7
CASSARGRNSGNTIYF | TGTGCCAGCAGCGCACGCGGTCGGAACTCTGGAAACACCATATATTTT | TRBV9 | - | - | TRBJ1-3
CASIVYSNTEAFF | TGTGCCAGCATCGTCTACTCTAACACTGAAGCTTTCTTT | TRBV28 | - | - | TRBJ1-1
CASSPLAGDSYEQYF | TGCGCCAGCAGTCCTCTAGCGGGAGACTCCTACGAGCAGTACTTC | TRBV4-3 | - | TRBD2 | TRBJ2-7
CASTETGAGGHTGELFF | TGTGCCAGCACCGAGACGGGGGCAGGGGGCCACACCGGGGAGCTGTTTTTT | TRBV9 | - | TRBD1 | TRBJ2-2
CASNPGGSSYNEQFF | TGTGCCAGCAACCCCGGGGGTAGCTCCTACAATGAGCAGTTCTTC | TRBV6-5 | few | - | TRBJ2-1
CASSPLGLTSGNTIYF | TGTGCCAGCAGCCCCCTCGGACTGACCTCTGGAAACACCATATATTTT | TRBV27 | - | - | TRBJ1-3
CSAELAGVGDEQFF | TGCAGCGCCGAACTAGCGGGAGTTGGGGATGAGCAGTTCTTC | TRBV29-1 | - | TRBD2 | TRBJ2-1
CASSQASSGSRSEQFF | TGCGCCAGCAGCCAAGCTTCTAGCGGGAGTCGGAGTGAGCAGTTCTTC | TRBV4-1 | - | TRBD2 | TRBJ2-1